Below are 24 T cell receptor beta chains sequenced from a single sample in a study of cytomegalovirus exposure and HLA in healthy donors (dated by TCRdb to about 2017). Libraries were made using the immunoSEQ multiplex PCR assay. TCRdb carries this immuneACCESS record with in-frame sequences only. Its versions omit some clonotypes, under half of them owing to an unresolved V gene in the studies checked, with the rest unexplained. In all, the sample holds 130,000 to 150,000 clones, and roughly nine tenths of those were seen once. About 10% of the sample is taken by the ten largest. Sequencing was performed on PBMCs. The receptors were gathered from a young woman in good health and CMV-seropositive.

The J gene is TRBJ1-1, the V gene TRBV5-4; maybe TRBD1 (6 bases). CDR3 length: 12 amino acids. V was trimmed by 4 bases and J by 4 bases, leaving 8 bases between them. Germline V gene lookup returns CDR1 SGHNT and CDR2 YYREEE (reference sequence). The CDR3 here is CASSLRGTEAFF. In DNA form, the CDR3 reads TGTGCCAGCAGCCTCAGGGGCACTGAAGCTTTCTTT.

The V and J genes are TRBV28 and TRBJ1-5; 10 bases are shared with TRBD1. The ends lost 6 bases at V and 9 bases at J; junction bases unmatched: 14. CDR1 and CDR2 (germline): MDHEN, SYDVKM. This CDR3 comprises 16 residues. CDR3 amino acids: CASRPPGQGPSGPQHF. The CDR3 bases are TGTGCCAGCAGACCTCCGGGACAGGGGCCGTCAGGGCCCCAGCATTTT.

The genes are TRBV6-1 and TRBJ2-1, with D possibly matching TRBD2 (6 bases). The CDR3 loop spans 15 amino acids. With 4 bases removed from V and 4 bases from J, the gap between germline ends came to 14 bases. In germline, CDR1 is MNHNS, CDR2 SASEGT. In DNA, the CDR3 is TGTGCCAGCAGTGGGGGGGTAGCGCGATACAATGAGCAGTTCTTC. Amino acid sequence: CASSGGVARYNEQFF.

This sequence joins TRBV28 and TRBJ2-5; 7 positions match TRBD1. Germline values: CDR1 MDHEN, CDR2 SYDVKM. The CDR3 is 15 amino acids. The trim removed 2 bases at V and 4 bases at J, leaving 7 bases unmatched. The CDR3 nucleotides read TGTGCCAGCAGTTTAGCCGGCTACAGGGGAGAGACCCAGTACTTC. Protein product: CASSLAGYRGETQYF.

The gene calls are TRBV21-1 and TRBJ2-7; the D call TRBD1 from the table was never checked on the DNA. TRBV21-1 counts as a pseudogene. The CDR3 consists of 16 residues. The CDR3 sequence: CASSKVLRTDQYEQYF. The DNA for the CDR3 is TGTGCCAGCAGCAAAGTACTGAGGACAGACCAATACGAGCAGTACTTC.

V gene TRBV5-8 combines with J gene TRBJ2-5, with TRBD2 matching 10 bases. The germline V gene has CDR1 SGHTS and CDR2 YDEGEE. The CDR3 totals 16 residues. Losses at the gene ends were 3 bases for V and 5 bases for J; bases not matched to a gene: 10. CDR3 loop: CASSSNLAGVRETQYF. DNA for the CDR3: TGTGCCAGCAGCTCTAATCTAGCGGGGGTCCGGGAGACCCAGTACTTC.

This sequence joins TRBV11-1 and TRBJ2-7; 9 bases align to TRBD2. Trimming at V came to 1 base and at J to 2 bases, leaving 3 bases not matched to a gene. The CDR3 covers 15 residues. Germline CDR1 is SGHAT and CDR2 is FQDESV (reference sequence). The CDR3 spells CASSLEGGGAYEQYF. In nucleotides, the CDR3 is TGTGCCAGCAGCTTAGAGGGCGGGGGGGCCTACGAGCAGTACTTC.

The J gene is TRBJ1-1, the V gene TRBV7-6; tentative D call: TRBD1 (5 bases). Germline CDR1 reads SGHVS; CDR2 reads FNYEAQ. This CDR3 contains 16 residues. V was cut by 4 bases and J by 0 bases, with 15 bases left in between. DNA of the CDR3: TGTGCCAGCAGCTATGCGGCAGGGCTCATGAACACTGAAGCTTTCTTT. As protein: CASSYAAGLMNTEAFF.

This rearrangement joins TRBV19 to TRBJ1-5; no clear D gene. The CDR3 spans 15 residues. Trimming cost V 7 bases and J 4 bases, with 17 bases left between them. Per germline, CDR1 LNHDA and CDR2 SQIVND (reference sequence). The CDR3 DNA is TGTGCCAGTAAAGAATATCCCAGAAAGAATCAGCCCCAGCATTTT. Its protein is CASKEYPRKNQPQHF.

V usage is TRBV7-9 and J usage is TRBJ1-2, with D hard to call. CDR3 length: 10 residues. V was clipped by 5 bases and J by 7 bases, with 5 bases between them. The V gene's germline CDR1 is SEHNR and CDR2 FQNEAQ (reference sequence). The CDR3, as DNA: TGTGCCAGCAGCGGGAGTGGCTACACCTTC. It translates to CASSGSGYTF.

The rearrangement links TRBV6-5 to TRBJ2-7, with D possibly being TRBD2 (6 bases). The germline V gene encodes CDR1 MNHEY and CDR2 SVGAGI. With 7 bases removed from V and 11 bases from J, the gap between germline ends came to 21 bases. The CDR3 contains 13 residues. CDR3 protein: CASTLSPGTGEYF. The DNA of the CDR3 is TGTGCCAGCACCCTTTCCCCCGGAACGGGAGAGTACTTC.

V gene TRBV28 combines with J gene TRBJ1-2; D is ambiguous. Between the trimmed V and J ends, which lost 6 bases and 7 bases, there was a span of 9 bases. The CDR3 consists of 11 residues. Per the germline V gene, CDR1 is MDHEN and CDR2 is SYDVKM. The DNA for the CDR3 is TGTGCCAGCAGCCGAGGGTTTGGCTACACCTTC. This translates into CASSRGFGYTF.

V gene TRBV19 combines with J gene TRBJ2-1; D unclear. Germline CDR1 reads LNHDA; CDR2 reads SQIVND (reference sequence). V was clipped by 3 bases and J by 5 bases, with 5 bases between them. The CDR3 totals 12 residues. Here the CDR3 reads CASSIGDNEQFF. Here the CDR3 DNA reads TGTGCCAGTAGTATCGGTGACAATGAGCAGTTCTTC.

J is TRBJ2-7 and V is TRBV5-1; D gene uncertain. This CDR3 has 14 amino acids. Germline CDR1 reads SGHRS; CDR2 reads YFSETQ. Trimming cost V 1 base and J 0 bases, with 8 bases left between them. CDR3 protein: CASSLSGLSYEQYF. CDR3 coding DNA: TGCGCCAGCAGCTTGTCAGGTCTCTCCTACGAGCAGTACTTC.

The chain joins TRBV6-1 to TRBJ2-7; 10 bases map to TRBD2. V gave up 5 bases and J gave up 3 bases; unmatched junction bases: 7. CDR1 MNHNS and CDR2 SASEGT come from the germline V gene. The CDR3 contains 15 residues. The CDR3 is CASSSRERGGYEQYF. CDR3 in DNA: TGTGCCAGCAGTTCTCGTGAGCGGGGGGGCTACGAGCAGTACTTC.

On this clone itself: A much larger clonotype is one base distant, so this may be a read error. The same CDR3 can be traced to other DNA sequences in this sample. This sequence joins TRBV19 and TRBJ1-5; 8 bases fit TRBD1. Per the germline V gene, CDR1 is LNHDA and CDR2 is SQIVND (reference sequence). This CDR3 is built from 14 residues. J gave up 7 bases and V 1 base, and 3 bases lay outside the gene matches. The CDR3 protein is CASSIGQGAQPQHF. CDR3 in DNA: TGTGCCAGTAGTATAGGGCAGGGGGCCCAGCCCCAGCATTTT.

J is TRBJ2-3 and V is TRBV9; 8 bases agree with TRBD1. CDR1 is SGDLS, CDR2 YYNGEE, per germline. Trimming cost V 7 bases and J 0 bases; bases outside gene matches: 7. The CDR3 is 15 amino acids. The CDR3 protein is CASGIGTGSTDTQYF. CDR3 bases: TGTGCCAGCGGGATAGGGACAGGTAGCACAGATACGCAGTATTTT. Full variable domain (missing parts from reference TRBV9 and TRBJ2-3): DSGVTQTPKHLITATGQRVTLRCSPRSGDLSVYWYQQSLDQGLQFLIQYYNGEERAKGNILERFSAQQFPDLHSELNLSSLELGDSALYFCASGIGTGSTDTQYFGPGTRLTVL.

The chain carries TRBV29-1 and TRBJ2-7; 8 nucleotides match TRBD2. This CDR3 comprises 18 residues. With 1 base clipped from V and 2 bases from J, the junction kept 16 bases outside the gene matches. Per the germline V gene, CDR1 is SQVTM and CDR2 is ANQGSEA. The CDR3 protein is CSVEVVSTGGPFPYEQYF. DNA of the CDR3: TGCAGCGTTGAAGTGGTGTCGACGGGGGGGCCGTTTCCCTACGAGCAGTACTTC.

V is TRBV4-1 and J is TRBJ2-5, with D possibly TRBD2 on 6 matching bases. This CDR3 has 15 residues. V was pared by 4 bases and J by 4 bases, with 16 bases between. Germline CDR1 MGHRA, CDR2 YSYEKL. CDR3 coding DNA: TGCGCCAGCAGCCGGGCGGGCGGGGTCCTAGAGACCCAGTACTTC. Its protein is CASSRAGGVLETQYF.

In its sample, this clone was seen a few times. The gene calls are TRBV5-1 and TRBJ1-6; 7 bases are shared with TRBD1. The CDR3 has 15 amino acids. Trimming removed 0 bases from V and 6 bases from J; junction bases left unmatched: 3. Germline V gene lookup returns CDR1 SGHRS and CDR2 YFSETQ. In DNA, the CDR3 is TGCGCCAGCAGCTTGGAGGGGGCAGGTAATTCACCCCTCCACTTT. Translating it yields CASSLEGAGNSPLHF.

This chain uses TRBV2 with TRBJ1-3; D is ambiguous. From germline, CDR1 is SNHLY and CDR2 FYNNEI. V gave up 3 bases and J gave up 6 bases, with 6 bases separating them. The CDR3 has 12 residues. CDR3 amino acids: CASSESENTIYF. The CDR3 bases are TGTGCCAGCAGTGAGAGTGAAAACACCATATATTTT.

The chain employs TRBV25-1 and TRBJ1-5; TRBD1 might be the D (5 bases). V was clipped by 4 bases and J by 7 bases, with 14 bases between them. This CDR3 contains 14 residues. CDR1 and CDR2 (germline): MGHDK, SYGVNS. DNA of the CDR3: TGTGCCAGCAGTGCCCCAGGGTGGGTACAGCCCCAGCATTTT. Residues: CASSAPGWVQPQHF.

The gene calls are TRBV28 and TRBJ2-7; 7 nucleotides line up with TRBD1. V shed 5 bases and J 3 bases; nucleotides not matched to a gene: 4. From germline, CDR1 is MDHEN and CDR2 SYDVKM. This CDR3 spans 13 amino acids. As DNA, the CDR3 is TGTGCCAGCAGTAGGACAGGCCGCTACGAGCAGTACTTC. The encoded protein is CASSRTGRYEQYF. Full variable domain (missing parts from reference TRBV28 and TRBJ2-7): DVKVTQSSRYLVKRTGEKVFLECVQDMDHENMFWYRQDPGLGLRLIYFSYDVKMKEKGDIPEGYSVSREKKERFSLILESASTNQTSMYLCASSRTGRYEQYFGPGTRLTVT.

The J gene is TRBJ1-1, the V gene TRBV9, with 10 bases that match TRBD1. The CDR3 is made up of 15 amino acids. In germline, CDR1 is SGDLS, CDR2 YYNGEE. Trimming took 3 bases from V and 1 from J; bases not matched to a gene: 3. CDR3 nucleotide sequence: TGTGCCAGCAGCGCCCGGGACAGGGGGAACACTGAAGCTTTCTTT. Its translation is CASSARDRGNTEAFF.